This passage covers 3 T cell receptor beta chains from one sample sequenced in a study of blood T cells in healthy people across ages. Primers used in a second PCR of roughly 6 to 11 cycles were a sample-barcoded 5' primer and a J-beta primer mix. TCRdb reprocessed the 5' RACE reads with MiXCR, giving one entry per CDR3 protein. The data contain some 1.1 million distinct CDR3 sequences, around two fifths of them singletons. The source material was blood. The origin of the receptors is a man aged 18 to 29 in good health.

Note on this clonotype: The junction departs from the called germline gene at one end, perhaps through a read error. The chain links TRBV7-7 to TRBJ1-6, with TRBD1 matching over 7 bases. There are 15 residues in the CDR3. Germline assignment: CDR1 SSHAT and CDR2 FNYEAQ (reference sequence). Here the CDR3 reads CASSRRTGIYSPLHF. Written as DNA, the CDR3 is TGTGCTAGCAGCCGAAGGACAGGAATTTATTCACCCCTCCACTTT.

The CDR3 here is CASSFFQGAEETQYF. The CDR3 DNA reads as TGTGCCAGCAGCTTTTTTCAGGGGGCCGAAGAGACCCAGTACTTC. V usage is TRBV11-2 and J usage is TRBJ2-5; 8 bases agree with TRBD1. The CDR3 sequence is 15 residues long. V dropped 3 bases and J dropped 3; count of bases not matched to a gene: 6. Germline-derived CDR1 and CDR2 are SGHAT and FQNNGV.

CDR3 region: CASSQGIGEEAYEQYF. In DNA form, the CDR3 reads TGTGCCAGCAGCCAAGGTATAGGTGAAGAAGCCTACGAGCAGTACTTC. This chain links TRBV3-1 with TRBJ2-7; no clear D gene. This CDR3 has 16 amino acids. V lost 1 base and J 2 bases, leaving 15 bases between the germline ends. Germline CDR1 and CDR2: LGHDT and YNNKEL (reference sequence).